This TCR beta chain was found in a study of cytomegalovirus exposure and HLA in healthy donors (dated by TCRdb to about 2017). Background on the whole study: According to an earlier analysis of several hundred of the donors, 150 million to 200 million T cells yielded over 90 million unique TCR beta sequences and 276 Gb of sequence data. All discovery cohort repertoires had been generated on a single sequencing platform. The study aimed to test whether cataloging public T cell receptors could reveal signatures of past pathogen exposure. Among a few hundred genotyped donors of the cohort, an average of around 240,000 unique TCR beta nucleotide sequences were sequenced per donor, roughly 20% of them non-productive. Roughly 320 gigabases of sequencing data and approximately 92 million unique TCR sequences made up an early release that covered approximately 650 HLA-typed donors. Along with the 666-subject first cohort, a separate validation cohort of roughly 110 different subjects was used. To decide whether each TCR beta V gene segment behaved as functional or pseudogenic, an earlier analysis of approximately 620 of the donors relied on high-throughput TCR beta sequencing. Donor age, sex, ethnicity and CMV serostatus were collected together with the repertoire data. The study combined high-throughput TCR immunosequencing, statistical association of individual TCRs with disease status, and machine learning to predict cytomegalovirus infection status. HLA typing covered class I and class II loci at four-digit resolution. A later genetic analysis used genome-wide SNP genotypes for about 60% of the roughly 700 donors, treating that subset as a discovery cohort. Rather than using new phenotypic data, the later analysis identified candidate immune exposures from TCR beta sequences and from how often those sequences occurred across donors. The number of donors typed differed by locus, with 629-630 for A, B, C, DRB1 and DQB1, over 500 for DQA1, some 570 for DPA1, and some 450 for DPB1. Roughly 5 DR-DQ haplotypes were treated as single units for association and clustering because of strong linkage in the cohort. In a later analysis, previously published TCR beta repertoires from some 640 donors were re-analyzed and high-resolution HLA genotyping was added so that TCR occurrence patterns could be studied. The study used immunosequencing to profile the T cell repertoires of 670 or so subjects and linked those repertoires to cytomegalovirus serostatus. The genetic ancestry cluster associated with self-reported Caucasian donors included around four fifths of the roughly 400 genotyped donors. What the study reported, not specific to this receptor: A further reported finding was that TCR beta sequences accurately predicted the HLA-A and HLA-B alleles for most subjects in the first cohort. A cluster of highly shared sequence variants was judged likely to represent a technical artifact of the sequencing pipeline. The presence/absence analyses assumed that sequencing depth was roughly uniform across donors, and that assumption may not be true. In a later genetic analysis, fewer N-insertions in productive TCRs were reported among donors in an Asian-associated ancestry cluster than the approximately 710-donor mean. This cohort had only TCR beta chains sequenced, and the lack of alpha or paired-chain data limited which features could be detected. It was suggested by the authors that the approach could potentially be generalized to other disease states and immunological phenotypes. Because the 87-base-pair reads could not distinguish some IMGT-functional V segments, including TRBV6-2 and TRBV6-3, those segments were excluded. Specific HLA alleles were associated with more than 15,000 TCR beta sequences at a false discovery rate of 0.05 in a later analysis. Because counts were too low, some 17 rarely observed V segments, including chromosome 9 orphons, were excluded from the earlier analysis of several hundred of the donors. In vitro tests confirmed that three of the cytomegalovirus-associated TCR beta chains recognize cytomegalovirus antigens. Correlated functional status among segregating V segments might be attributable to linkage disequilibrium, but an unknown experimental factor could not be ruled out. Most CMV-associated TCR beta chains appeared to be HLA-restricted in a later analysis, and the HLA associations seemed to be driven largely by CMV exposure. The classifier was reported to diagnose cytomegalovirus status with high specificity and sensitivity in both the original cohort and the validation cohort. Strong co-occurrence of HLA alleles, especially DR and DQ, made assigning TCR associations to individual alleles difficult. Several of the top co-occurrence clusters appeared to be linked to parvovirus B19, influenza, CMV and Epstein-Barr virus, according to a later analysis. In an earlier analysis of about 540 of the donors, most TCR beta V segments were observed in productive rearrangements about 87% or about 30% of the time, broadly matching IMGT annotations. Because HLA typing was unavailable for some donors at each locus, only the typed subset was used in association tests. The study listed 150 to 200 TCR beta chains as associated with cytomegalovirus. A later genetic analysis associated a missense DCLRE1C variant with V-gene and J-gene trimming of TCR beta chains, and an independent cohort replicated the association. CMV serostatus was the only immune exposure information available for the cohort. Across donors, most TCR sequences were observed very rarely, whereas some public TCRs were present in many individuals. A later analysis found that HLA-associated TCR beta chains were more clonally expanded and had lower generation probabilities than equally common non-associated chains. According to a later analysis, TCR association rates differed among HLA loci, with DRB1 alleles showing the most associated TCRs and HLA-C alleles showing the fewest.

Library generation was performed with the immunoSEQ multiplex PCR assay. For the multiplex PCR, a mixture combining 60 forward primers for TCR Vbeta segments and 13 reverse primers for TCR Jbeta segments was used. A multiplex PCR assay on genomic DNA amplified the CDR3 region of rearranged TCR beta genes. Amplified TCR beta libraries were sequenced as 87-base-pair reads on the Illumina HiSeq System. Under the source paper's analysis protocol: A later analysis counted approximately 76 million unique TCR beta chains across the 650 to 800 repertoires, and some 11 million of these chains were shared by at least two donors. To remove PCR and sequencing errors, raw reads were error-corrected and collapsed into unique sequences using a nearest-neighbor algorithm that merged closely related sequences. Alignment of CDR3 sequences to IMGT reference sequences was used to assign V, D and J gene segments. For a sequence to be retained, a match of at least six nucleotides was required to both a V gene segment and a J gene segment. A rearrangement counted as productive if the CDR3 had no stop codons and remained in frame with V and J, and every other rearrangement counted as non-productive. Following IMGT convention, CDR3 was defined as the stretch from the second conserved V-encoded cysteine to the conserved J-encoded phenylalanine. Sequences without an unambiguous match to a single V gene segment were excluded from the earlier analysis of 587 of the donors. In an earlier analysis of 450 to 700 of the donors, V segments were called functional above 56.7% productive rearrangements and were called segregating when the between-donor standard deviation exceeded 5%. A statistical classification framework was developed to diagnose cytomegalovirus status using the catalog of TCR beta chain sequences. In a later analysis, TCR nucleotide sequences were compared against IMGT/GENE-DB human TR gene sequences so that V and J genes could be assigned. In a later analysis, CDR3 sequences and most-parsimonious VDJ recombination scenarios were assigned using the TCRdist pipeline. In a later analysis, every TCR beta chain was defined by the combination of its CDR3 amino acid sequence and its V-gene family, and reads without a unique V-gene family were dropped. In a later analysis, some 600 highly shared, low-generation-probability nucleotide sequences were removed to address suspected cross-contamination and a sequencing artifact. In a later analysis, a clonal expansion index for each public chain was calculated from normalized within-repertoire ranks of inferred template counts. In a later analysis, generation probabilities were computed using a VDJ recombination model fitted to out-of-frame rearrangements, and the results were checked against IGoR. A later analysis scored TCR-TCR, TCR-HLA and TCR-CMV co-occurrence with hypergeometric tests, applying a repertoire-size bias correction to TCR pairs. In a later analysis, false discovery rates were estimated by permuting HLA or CMV assignments 20 times. A later analysis grouped co-occurring TCRs with DBSCAN, adding TCRdist sequence similarity when clustering within HLA-allele-positive subsets. For co-occurrence clustering, repertoires with fewer than 30,000 or more than 120,000 public chains were excluded, along with a handful of repertoires with anomalous nucleotide sharing. Sourced from immuneACCESS, this table was stored by TCRdb with only in-frame sequences that have V and J called. A share of the clones is absent; for the studies checked, an unresolved V gene accounts for under half, and the remainder has no known explanation. V and J calls plus clone size are reproduced from that table; the DNA served to infer D and trimming. The sample has approximately 120,000 clones on record, about 75% of them singletons. Roughly 12% of the sample lies in the top ten.

As to this clone: Its antigen has not been determined. No quality values exist for individual bases; no much larger clone is one base distant.

V is shortened by 7 bases, J by 5 bases, and the region joining them spans 12 bases. The germline V gene encodes CDR1 SGHAT and CDR2 FQNNGV. The CDR3 numbers 12 residues from cysteine through phenylalanine. Just the 36-base CDR3 DNA is kept, in frame starting at base 1. In total, about 650 healthy bone marrow donors made up the cohort. Cohort members were all nominally healthy when sampled, although unrecorded immune exposures were likely present. The donor tested CMV seropositive, placing the donor among the 289 seropositive members of the cohort. A peripheral blood sample was collected from each donor, and TCR beta sequencing was performed on peripheral blood mononuclear cells. The Qiagen DNeasy Blood Extraction Kit was used to extract genomic DNA from the blood cell samples.

Sequencing used PBMCs. The TCR comes from a woman aged 40 to 50 in good health and CMV-seropositive. The rearranged segments are TRBV11-2 and TRBJ2-7; tentative D gene TRBD2, with 5 bases matching. DNA sequence: TGTGCCAGCACCACGGGAAGGAACGAGCAGTACTTC. It specifies CASTTGRNEQYF.